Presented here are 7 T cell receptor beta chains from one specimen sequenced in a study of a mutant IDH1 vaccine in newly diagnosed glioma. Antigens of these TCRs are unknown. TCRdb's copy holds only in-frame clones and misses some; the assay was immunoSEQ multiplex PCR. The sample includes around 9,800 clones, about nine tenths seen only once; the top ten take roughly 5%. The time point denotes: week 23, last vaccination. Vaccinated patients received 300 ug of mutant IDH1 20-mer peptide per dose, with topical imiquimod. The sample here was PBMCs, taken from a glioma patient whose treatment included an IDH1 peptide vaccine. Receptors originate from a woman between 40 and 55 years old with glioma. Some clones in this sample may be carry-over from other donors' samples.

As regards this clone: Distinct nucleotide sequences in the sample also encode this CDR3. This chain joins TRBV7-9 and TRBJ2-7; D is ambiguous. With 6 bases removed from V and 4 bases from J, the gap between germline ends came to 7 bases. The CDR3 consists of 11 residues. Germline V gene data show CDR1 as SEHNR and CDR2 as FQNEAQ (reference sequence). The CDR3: CASSSLYEQYF. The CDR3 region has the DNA TGTGCCAGCAGTTCTCTTTACGAGCAGTACTTC.

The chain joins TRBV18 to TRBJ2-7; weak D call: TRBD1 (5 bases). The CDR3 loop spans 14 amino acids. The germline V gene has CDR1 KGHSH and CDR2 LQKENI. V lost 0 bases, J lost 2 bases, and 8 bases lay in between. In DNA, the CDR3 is TGTGCCAGCTCACCACCAGGGGATCCCTACGAGCAGTACTTC. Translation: CASSPPGDPYEQYF.

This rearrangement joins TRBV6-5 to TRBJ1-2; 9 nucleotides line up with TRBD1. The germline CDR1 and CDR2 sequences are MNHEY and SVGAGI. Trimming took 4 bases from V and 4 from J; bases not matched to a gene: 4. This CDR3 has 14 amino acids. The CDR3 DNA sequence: TGTGCCAGCAGTTGGACAGGGGATCTCTATGGCTACACCTTC. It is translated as CASSWTGDLYGYTF.

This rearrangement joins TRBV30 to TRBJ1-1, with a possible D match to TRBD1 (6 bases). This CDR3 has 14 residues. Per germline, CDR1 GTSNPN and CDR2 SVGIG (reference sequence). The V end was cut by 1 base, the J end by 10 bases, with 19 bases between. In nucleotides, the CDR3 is TGTGCCTGGAGTGCCTGGGGGGGCCGGGCCGGAGCTTTCTTT. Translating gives CAWSAWGGRAGAFF.

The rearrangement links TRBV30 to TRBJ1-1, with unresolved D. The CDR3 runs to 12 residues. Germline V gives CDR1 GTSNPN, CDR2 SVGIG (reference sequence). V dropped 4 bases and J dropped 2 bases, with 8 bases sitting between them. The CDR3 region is CAWTFGNTEAFF. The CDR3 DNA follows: TGTGCCTGGACTTTTGGAAACACTGAAGCTTTCTTT.

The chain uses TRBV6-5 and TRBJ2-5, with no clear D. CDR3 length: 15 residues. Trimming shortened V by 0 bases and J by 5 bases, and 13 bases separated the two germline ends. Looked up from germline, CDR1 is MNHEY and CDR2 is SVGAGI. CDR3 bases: TGTGCCAGCAGTTACTCGATGATCCTAAGGGAGACCCAGTACTTC. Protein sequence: CASSYSMILRETQYF.

The CDR3 DNA sequence: TGTGCCAGCAGTTCGGCGGGGTCACCCCTCCACTTT. As protein: CASSSAGSPLHF. The chain employs TRBV27 and TRBJ1-6; D gene ambiguous. In germline, CDR1 is MNHEY, CDR2 SMNVEV (reference sequence). The V and J ends lost 4 bases and 10 bases respectively, with 8 bases between them. The CDR3 is 12 amino acids.